This T cell receptor beta chain was found in a study of control samples from healthy donors and cancer patients. Germline V CDR1 and CDR2: LGHNA, YNFKEQ. The CDR3 loop spans 15 amino acids. The V and J ends lost 4 bases and 5 bases, in that order; junction bases with no gene match: 7. Libraries were prepared by immunoSEQ multiplex PCR; TCRdb keeps only in-frame clonotypes and omits some of them. Of over 150,000 clones listed, over 80% are singletons. The sample comprised blood. The source is a man aged 18 to 30 in good health. The genes are TRBV4-2 and TRBJ1-2; 10 bases align to TRBD1. CDR3 DNA: TGTGCCAGCAGCCGTACCGGGACAGGGGATTATGGCTACACCTTC. It is translated as CASSRTGTGDYGYTF.